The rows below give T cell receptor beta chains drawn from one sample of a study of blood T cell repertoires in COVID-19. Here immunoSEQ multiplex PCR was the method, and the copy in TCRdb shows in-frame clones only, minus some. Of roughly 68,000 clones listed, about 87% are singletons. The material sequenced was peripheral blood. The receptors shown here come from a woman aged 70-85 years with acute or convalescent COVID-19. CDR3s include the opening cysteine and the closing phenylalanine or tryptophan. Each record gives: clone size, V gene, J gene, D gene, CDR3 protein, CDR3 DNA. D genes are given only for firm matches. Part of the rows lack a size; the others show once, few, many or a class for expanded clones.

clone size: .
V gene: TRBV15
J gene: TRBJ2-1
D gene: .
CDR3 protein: CATSKEGRGIGNEQFF
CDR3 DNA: TGTGCCACCAGCAAAGAGGGCCGGGGAATAGGCAATGAGCAGTTCTTC

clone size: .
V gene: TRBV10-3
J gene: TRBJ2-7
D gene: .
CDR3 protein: CATWEAATALGQYF
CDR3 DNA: TGTGCCACCTGGGAGGCCGCGACAGCTCTAGGGCAGTACTTC

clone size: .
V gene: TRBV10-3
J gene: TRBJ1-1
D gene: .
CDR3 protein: CAISTGQLEAFF
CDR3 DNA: TGTGCCATCAGCACCGGACAGCTTGAAGCTTTCTTT

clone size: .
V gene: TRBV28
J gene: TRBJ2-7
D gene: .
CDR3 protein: CASSFGQTYEQYF
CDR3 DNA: TGTGCCAGCAGTTTTGGACAGACCTACGAGCAGTACTTC

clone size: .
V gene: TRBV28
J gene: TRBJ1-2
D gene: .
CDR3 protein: CASSFGYGYTF
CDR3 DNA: TGTGCCAGCAGTTTCGGGTATGGCTACACCTTC

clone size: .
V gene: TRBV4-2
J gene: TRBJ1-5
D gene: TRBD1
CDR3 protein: CASSQDVGTVYQPQHF
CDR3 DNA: TGTGCCAGCAGCCAAGATGTAGGGACAGTTTATCAGCCCCAGCATTTT

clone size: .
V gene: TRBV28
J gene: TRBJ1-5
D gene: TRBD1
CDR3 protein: CASTGTGGFGNQPQHF
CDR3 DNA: TGTGCCAGCACCGGGACAGGGGGCTTCGGCAATCAGCCCCAGCATTTT

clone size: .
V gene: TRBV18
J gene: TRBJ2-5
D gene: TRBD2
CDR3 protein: CASSQTSAGGETQYF
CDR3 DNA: TGTGCCAGCTCACAGACTAGCGCGGGGGGAGAGACCCAGTACTTC

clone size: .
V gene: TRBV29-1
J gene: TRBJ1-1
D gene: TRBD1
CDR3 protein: CSVDHRGYGNEAFF
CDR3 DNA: TGCAGCGTTGATCACAGGGGGTACGGGAATGAAGCTTTCTTT

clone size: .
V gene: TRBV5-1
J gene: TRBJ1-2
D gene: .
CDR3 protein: CASSLGPGNYGYTF
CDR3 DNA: TGCGCCAGCAGCTTGGGCCCAGGGAACTATGGCTACACCTTC

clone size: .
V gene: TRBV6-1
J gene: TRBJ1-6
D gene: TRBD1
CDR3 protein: CASSKPGQGGSPLHF
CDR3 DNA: TGTGCCAGCAGCAAGCCGGGACAGGGTGGTTCACCCCTCCACTTT

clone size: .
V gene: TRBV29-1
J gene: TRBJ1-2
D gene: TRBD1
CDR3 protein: CSVEDRGTGLSYGYTF
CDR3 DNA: TGCAGCGTTGAAGATAGGGGGACAGGGCTATCATATGGCTACACCTTC

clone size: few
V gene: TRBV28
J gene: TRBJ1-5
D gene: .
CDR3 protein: CASIKQAYNQPQHF
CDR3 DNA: TGTGCCAGCATTAAACAGGCGTACAATCAGCCCCAGCATTTT

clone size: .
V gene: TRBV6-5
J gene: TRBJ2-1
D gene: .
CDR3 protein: CASSTISSYNEQFF
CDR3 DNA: TGTGCCAGCTCCACTATCAGCTCCTACAATGAGCAGTTCTTC

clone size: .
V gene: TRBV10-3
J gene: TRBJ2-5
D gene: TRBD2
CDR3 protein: CAISVSAGDQETQYF
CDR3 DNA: TGTGCCATCAGTGTTTCAGCGGGAGACCAAGAGACCCAGTACTTC

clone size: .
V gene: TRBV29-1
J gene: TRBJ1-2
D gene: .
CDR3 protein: CSTNPGIDYGYTF
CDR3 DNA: TGCAGCACCAACCCAGGGATCGACTATGGCTACACCTTC

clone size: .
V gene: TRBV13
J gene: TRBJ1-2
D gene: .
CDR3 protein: CASSLGRGGNYGYTF
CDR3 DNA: TGTGCCAGCAGCTTAGGAAGAGGCGGAAACTATGGCTACACCTTC

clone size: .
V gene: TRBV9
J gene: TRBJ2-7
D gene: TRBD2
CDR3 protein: CASSSHGGGRGVSYEQYF
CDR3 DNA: TGTGCCAGCAGCTCCCATGGGGGCGGGAGGGGAGTCTCCTACGAGCAGTACTTC

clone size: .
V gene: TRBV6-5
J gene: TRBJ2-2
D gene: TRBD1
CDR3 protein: CASRRDRGTGELFF
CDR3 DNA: TGTGCCAGCAGGAGGGACAGGGGCACCGGGGAGCTGTTTTTT

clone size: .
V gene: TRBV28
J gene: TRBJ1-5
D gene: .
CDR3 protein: CASSSRTFNQPQHF
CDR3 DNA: TGTGCCAGCAGTTCTCGAACATTCAATCAGCCCCAGCATTTT

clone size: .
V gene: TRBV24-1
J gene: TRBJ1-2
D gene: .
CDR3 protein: CATSDASGPLSGYTF
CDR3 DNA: TGTGCCACCAGTGATGCGTCAGGGCCCCTCAGCGGCTACACCTTC